Included here is one T cell receptor (beta chain) sequence, with context. Healthy donors of bone marrow made up the group. There were likely unrecorded immune exposures, though donors were nominally healthy when sampled. 13 Jbeta primers and 60 Vbeta primers were used for the PCR. Profiled with immunoSEQ multiplex PCR; TCRdb holds only in-frame clones, not every one. The sample lists 120,000 to 150,000 clones, roughly 80% occurring once. The CDR3 runs 16 residues. With 4 bases removed from V and 2 bases from J, the gap between germline ends came to 17 bases. Germline V gives CDR1 SGHNT, CDR2 YYREEE (reference sequence). This sample was included in a study of cytomegalovirus exposure and HLA in healthy donors.

The sequencing sample was made of PBMCs. This receptor was taken from a woman younger than 45 in good health and CMV-seronegative. The chain couples TRBV5-4 to TRBJ2-3; maybe TRBD2 (6 bases). The CDR3 DNA sequence: TGTGCCAGCAGCGACCCCGGGACTGGGCTCACAGATACGCAGTATTTT. Encoded protein: CASSDPGTGLTDTQYF.